Included here is one T cell receptor beta chain sequence, with context. Its specificity is not known. Using immunoSEQ multiplex PCR, the repertoire was profiled, and TCRdb retains in-frame clones only, with some absent. The table shows 100,000 to 120,000 clones, with roughly 92% occurring only once. CDR1 and CDR2 (germline): SGHDN, FVKESK. CDR3 length: 16 residues. V shed 4 bases, J shed 2 bases, and the junction held 8 bases outside the gene matches. The data are from a study of T cell responses to AZD1222 COVID-19 vaccine. Study-level points and caveats: Spike-wide vaccine-associated CD4 TCRs dominated at 160-218 and 743-854. The donor cohort was predominantly white British with a female majority, and clonal diversity may have been underestimated.

Sequencing used peripheral blood, obtained 28 days after the second AZD1222 dose. The sequence was obtained from an adult who received the AZD1222 COVID-19 vaccine. The V gene is TRBV14, the J gene TRBJ2-1; 7 bases line up with TRBD2. The CDR3 DNA reads TGTGCCAGCAGCCTGATTTACGGGGGGACCTACAATGAGCAGTTCTTC. It codes for CASSLIYGGTYNEQFF.